This T cell receptor beta chain emerged from a study of T cells in tuberculosis. The table came from immunoSEQ multiplex PCR; TCRdb's copy has only in-frame clones and leaves some out. The sample comprises 25,000 to 35,000 clones, over 95% of which are singletons, and 2% to 2.5% rests with the top ten. V lost 0 bases, J lost 1 base, and 11 bases lay in between. Germline V gene sequence: CDR1 SGDLS, CDR2 YYNGEE. The CDR3 is 16 residues long. With regard to this clone: Its target is not known.

Study findings and constraints: Active tuberculosis patients had shorter CDR3-alpha; the beta difference was nonsignificant. A GMM-specific repertoire classifier reached 75% to 90% accuracy, AUROC approximately 0.9. Active tuberculosis TCR-alpha repertoires lay closer to GMM-specific TCRs than IGRA-negative controls, suggesting clonal expansion.

Adolescents were screened for latent TB by skin test and IGRA. The source material was PBMCs. J is TRBJ1-5 and V is TRBV9, with D maybe TRBD1 (5 bases). The TCR originated in a donor aged 10-35 years with latent tuberculosis or without tuberculosis infection. The CDR3 coding sequence is TGTGCCAGCAGCGTAGTACCAGGACAAAGCAATCAGCCCCAGCATTTT. It codes for CASSVVPGQSNQPQHF.